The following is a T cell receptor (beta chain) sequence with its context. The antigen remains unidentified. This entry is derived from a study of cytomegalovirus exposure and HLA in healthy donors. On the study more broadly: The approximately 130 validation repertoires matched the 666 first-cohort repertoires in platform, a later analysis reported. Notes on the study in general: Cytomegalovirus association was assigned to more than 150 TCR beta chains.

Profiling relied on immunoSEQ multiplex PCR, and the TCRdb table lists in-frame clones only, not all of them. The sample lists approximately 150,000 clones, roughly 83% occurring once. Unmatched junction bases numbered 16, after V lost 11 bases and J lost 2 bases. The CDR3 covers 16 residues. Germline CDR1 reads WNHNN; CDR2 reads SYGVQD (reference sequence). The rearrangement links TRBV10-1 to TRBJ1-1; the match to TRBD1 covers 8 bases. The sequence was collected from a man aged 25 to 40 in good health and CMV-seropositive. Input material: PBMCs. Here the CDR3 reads CAGIIRGRMPNTEAFF. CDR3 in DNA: TGCGCCGGTATCATCAGGGGGCGTATGCCCAACACTGAAGCTTTCTTT.